Detailed here is one T cell receptor beta chain. Nothing much larger sits one base from this clone, and base qualities are not available. The receptor library was made with the immunoSEQ multiplex PCR assay. For most patients, genomic DNA was isolated with the Qiagen DNeasy Blood and Tissue Kit and shipped frozen to Adaptive Biotechnologies for TCR sequencing. High-throughput TCR-beta CDR3 sequencing of genomic DNA from most patients was performed by Adaptive Biotechnologies. On the authors' methods: TCR sequencing data for some 17 patients were retrieved from Adaptive's ImmunoSEQ software; a few other patients were processed with MiXCR and VDJtools. CD4 versus CD8 sorting errors were corrected by removing sequences found in both subsets at a frequency ratio below 5:1. Because the origin of CDR3 nucleotide sequences shared between donor and recipient could not be assigned, those sequences were removed. Alloreactive clones required at least 2-fold expansion over unstimulated cells and minimum CFSE-low frequency of 0.002% (template counts) or 0.001% (read counts). Clones detected in sequenced pre-transplant spleen, lymph node, or MLR CFSE-low populations of the donor or recipient were defined as mappable. The cumulative frequency of alloreactive clones was calculated as a percentage of all sequences, weighted by copy number. TCRdb limited this immuneACCESS table to in-frame rearrangements with V and J called. A share of clones is missing; checked studies link under half to unresolved V genes, and the rest is unexplained. V, J and clone size are those of that table, while D and trimming were read from the DNA. The sample contains about 17,000 clones, around 41% of them found a single time. Together, the top ten hold less than 4.5% of the sample.

There are 10 amino acids in the CDR3, from cysteine to phenylalanine inclusive. The CDR3 DNA has 30 bases and is translated from base 1. V and J lose 5 bases and 8 bases, and a span of 6 bases separates them. The germline V gene (reference sequence) sets CDR1 to LNHNV and CDR2 to YYDKDF. These data come from a study of graft-versus-host responses after intestinal transplantation (dated by TCRdb to about 2021). Regarding the research as a whole: Recipients received multivisceral, liver-intestinal, or isolated intestinal transplants. Every recipient was given anti-thymocyte globulin induction, then maintenance tacrolimus and steroids for approximately 3 years. Graft-versus-host and host-versus-graft alloreactive T cell clones were tracked in the graft, circulation and bone marrow after intestinal transplantation using bulk TCR-beta CDR3 sequencing. Alloreactive clones were identified by sequencing pre-transplant mixed lymphocyte reaction products and comparing these products with unstimulated pre-transplant donor and recipient T cells. A cohort of 24 intestinal transplant recipients, including one retransplant, was enrolled, and a few patients lacking pretransplant specimens were excluded. Donor T cell macrochimerism was defined as a peak of at least 4% donor T cells among recipient peripheral blood mononuclear cells. Instead of going to the commercial service, samples from a few later patients were sequenced in-house on an Illumina MiSeq and processed with MiXCR.

Overall study outcomes, separate from this receptor: Early after transplant, peak levels of circulating GvH clones were found to be associated with declines in HvG clones. High GvH to HvG T cell clonal ratios were observed in the allografts of patients with donor T cell macrochimerism. GvH clones were detected in recipient bone marrow, and some appeared earlier in ileal mucosa or blood, consistent with an intestinal mucosal origin. The relatively low number and heterogeneity of intestinal transplant patients limited the conclusions.

According to the study, the label for this sample's time point signals: cells obtained before transplantation from donor or recipient. In the mixed lymphocyte reactions, approximately 200,000 CFSE-labeled pre-transplant responders were plated with approximately 200,000 irradiated violet-dye-labeled stimulators and cultured for six to seven days. Proliferating CD3+CD4+CFSE-low and CD3+CD8+CFSE-low responder cells were FACS-sorted on a BD Influx sorter after the mixed lymphocyte reaction. The source is a human patient who received an intestinal transplant. The rearranged segments are TRBV15 and TRBJ1-1; there is no confident call for the D gene. The input for sequencing was alloreactive CD8+ T cells from a mixed lymphocyte reaction culture, taken before intestinal transplant. This sample's cell subset or site label indicates: CFSE-low proliferating T cells sorted from roughly six-day pre-transplant mixed lymphocyte reaction (GvH or HvG direction). The bases read TGTGCCACCAGCGAATCCGAAGCTTTCTTT. Its amino acids are CATSESEAFF.